The clone carrying this T cell receptor beta chain showed up just once. Its antigen is not identified. This record belongs to a study of OX40 agonist ivuxolimab in advanced cancers. Study summary: Across the patients, intravenous ivuxolimab was delivered every 2 weeks at 0.01 to 10 mg/kg.

Overall study findings and caveats: CD8+ T cells averaged more expanded clones than CD4+. At doses 0.1 to 3.0 mg/kg, CD4+ and CD8+ clones expanded.

Germline V gives CDR1 SGHVS, CDR2 FQNEAQ. The CDR3 consists of 16 residues. Unmatched junction bases numbered 12, after V lost 2 bases and J lost 5 bases. Produced via immunoSEQ multiplex PCR; TCRdb's table is partial and in-frame only. The sample has about 58,000 clones; approximately 80% are singletons. The chain uses TRBV7-8 and TRBJ2-7; 7 bases align to TRBD2. Sequencing used CD4+ or CD8+ T cells sorted from blood, obtained in a trial of the OX40 agonist ivuxolimab. This sequence originates from an adult with an advanced solid tumor such as melanoma, head and neck, liver or kidney cancer. CDR3 region: CASSLNGGGPYNEQYF. Here the CDR3 DNA reads TGTGCCAGCAGCTTAAATGGGGGAGGGCCTTACAACGAGCAGTACTTC.